This T cell receptor beta chain was captured by sequencing in a study of T cell repertoires in cytomegalovirus infection. Background on the study: In public TCR beta signatures, there were indications of both CMV infection and matching HLA type.

TCRdb re-called the reads through MiXCR, storing one row per CDR3 protein. The sample lists about 310,000 distinct CDR3 sequences, about a sixth occurring once. Between the trimmed V and J ends, which lost 6 bases and 0 bases, there was a span of 21 bases. The V gene's germline CDR1 is MNHNS and CDR2 SASEGT. The CDR3 spans 19 residues. The sequence came from a human donor in good health (CMV status not recorded). Some clones in this sample may be carry-over from other donors' samples. The V and J genes are TRBV6-1 and TRBJ2-6; D not certain. What was sequenced was PBMCs. CDR3 amino acids: CASSYGRPRRSSGANVLTF. Written as DNA, the CDR3 is TGTGCCAGCAGCTATGGTCGTCCGAGAAGAAGCTCTGGGGCCAACGTCCTGACTTTC.